The following is a T cell receptor beta chain sequence with its context. Its specificity is not known. The sample belongs to a study of response to subunit inactivated influenza vaccine. Study-wide results and limits: New T cells are recruited in small numbers by each seasonal influenza vaccination, according to the authors' suggestion.

TCRdb reprocessed the RT-PCR reads with MiXCR, giving one entry per CDR3 protein. The sample includes 450,000 to 550,000 distinct CDR3 sequences, 25% of them seen just once. This sequence originates from a man in his fifties or sixties who received an inactivated influenza vaccine. The sample here was CD4+ T cells sorted from PBMCs, taken about 5 days after vaccination.

CDR3 sequence reads: CSATGGYGYTF. The CDR3 nucleotides read TGCAGTGCTACAGGGGGCTATGGCTACACCTTC. The chain carries TRBV20-1 and TRBJ1-2, with 7 positions matching TRBD1. V lost 4 bases, J lost 4 bases, and 0 bases stayed unmatched. Germline V gene sequence: CDR1 DFQATT, CDR2 SNEGSKA (reference sequence). The CDR3 runs to 11 residues.